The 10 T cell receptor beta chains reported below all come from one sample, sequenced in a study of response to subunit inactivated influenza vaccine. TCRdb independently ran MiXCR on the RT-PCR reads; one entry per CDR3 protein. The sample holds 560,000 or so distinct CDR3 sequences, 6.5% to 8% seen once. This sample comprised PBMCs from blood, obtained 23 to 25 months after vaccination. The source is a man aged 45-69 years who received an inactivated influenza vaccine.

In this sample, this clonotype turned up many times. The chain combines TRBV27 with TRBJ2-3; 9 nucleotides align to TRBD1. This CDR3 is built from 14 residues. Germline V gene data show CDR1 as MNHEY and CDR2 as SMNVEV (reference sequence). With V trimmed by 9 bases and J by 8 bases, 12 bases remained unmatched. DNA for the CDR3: TGTGCCAGTACCGGGACAGGGTCTTCTGGTACGCAGTATTTT. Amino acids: CASTGTGSSGTQYF.

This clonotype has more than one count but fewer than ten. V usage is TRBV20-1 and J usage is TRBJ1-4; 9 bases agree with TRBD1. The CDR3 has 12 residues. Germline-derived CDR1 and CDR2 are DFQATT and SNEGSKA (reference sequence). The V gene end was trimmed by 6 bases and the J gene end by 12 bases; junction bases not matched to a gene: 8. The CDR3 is CSARQGVGQLFF. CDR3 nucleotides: TGCAGTGCCCGACAGGGGGTAGGGCAACTGTTTTTT.

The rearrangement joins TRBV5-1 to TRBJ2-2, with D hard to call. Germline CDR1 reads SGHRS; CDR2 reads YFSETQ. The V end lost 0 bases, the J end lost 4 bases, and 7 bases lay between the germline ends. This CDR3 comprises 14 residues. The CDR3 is CASSLADVTGELFF. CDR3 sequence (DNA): TGCGCCAGCAGCTTGGCCGATGTCACCGGGGAGCTGTTTTTT.

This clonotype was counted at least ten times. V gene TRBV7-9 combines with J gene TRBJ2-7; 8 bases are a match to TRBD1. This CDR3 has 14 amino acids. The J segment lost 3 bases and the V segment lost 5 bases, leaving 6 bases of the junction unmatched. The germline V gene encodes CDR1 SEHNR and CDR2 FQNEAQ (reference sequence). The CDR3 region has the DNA TGTGCCAGCAGCGCGGGACAGGAGGACTACGAGCAGTACTTC. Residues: CASSAGQEDYEQYF.

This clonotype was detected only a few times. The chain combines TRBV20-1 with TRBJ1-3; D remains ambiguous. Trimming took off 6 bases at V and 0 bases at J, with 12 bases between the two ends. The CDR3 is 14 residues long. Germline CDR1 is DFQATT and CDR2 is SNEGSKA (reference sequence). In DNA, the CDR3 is TGCAGTGCGCTTACACCCAACTCTGGAAACACCATATATTTT. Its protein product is CSALTPNSGNTIYF.

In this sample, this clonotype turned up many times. The CDR3 protein is CASSFFFSGSTDTQYF. The CDR3 nucleotides are TGCGCCAGCAGCTTTTTCTTTAGCGGGAGCACAGATACGCAGTATTTT. The chain combines TRBV5-1 with TRBJ2-3; 7 bases agree with TRBD2. Trimming removed 2 bases from V and 0 bases from J; junction bases left unmatched: 6. There are 16 residues in the CDR3. Germline V CDR1 and CDR2: SGHRS, YFSETQ.

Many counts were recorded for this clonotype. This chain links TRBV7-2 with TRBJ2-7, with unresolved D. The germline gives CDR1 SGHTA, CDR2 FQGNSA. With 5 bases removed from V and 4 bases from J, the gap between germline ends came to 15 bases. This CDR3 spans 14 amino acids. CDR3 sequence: CASSQGIRRYEQYF. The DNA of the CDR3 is TGTGCCAGCAGCCAAGGGATCAGAAGGTACGAGCAGTACTTC.

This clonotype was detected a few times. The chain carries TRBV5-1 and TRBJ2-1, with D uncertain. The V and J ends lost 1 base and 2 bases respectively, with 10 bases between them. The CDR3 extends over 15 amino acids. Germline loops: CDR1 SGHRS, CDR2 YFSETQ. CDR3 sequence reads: CASSLSPGTYNEQFF. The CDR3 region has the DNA TGCGCCAGCAGCTTGTCTCCGGGCACCTACAATGAGCAGTTCTTC.

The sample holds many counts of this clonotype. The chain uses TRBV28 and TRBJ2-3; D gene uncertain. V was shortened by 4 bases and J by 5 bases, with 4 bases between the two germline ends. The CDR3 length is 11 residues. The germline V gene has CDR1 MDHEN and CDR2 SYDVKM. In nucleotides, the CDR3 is TGTGCCAGCAGTTCGGGAGATACGCAGTATTTT. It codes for CASSSGDTQYF. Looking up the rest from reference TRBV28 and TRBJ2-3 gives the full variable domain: DVKVTQSSRYLVKRTGEKVFLECVQDMDHENMFWYRQDPGLGLRLIYFSYDVKMKEKGDIPEGYSVSREKKERFSLILESASTNQTSMYLCASSSGDTQYFGPGTRLTVL.

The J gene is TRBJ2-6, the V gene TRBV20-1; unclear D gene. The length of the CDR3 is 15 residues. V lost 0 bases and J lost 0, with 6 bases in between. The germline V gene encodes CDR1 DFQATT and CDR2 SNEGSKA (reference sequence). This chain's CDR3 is CSARELGSGANVLTF. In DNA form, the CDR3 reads TGCAGTGCTAGAGAATTGGGCTCTGGGGCCAACGTCCTGACTTTC.